The sequence of this TCR beta chain was determined in a study of post-analysis software for immune sequencing data. Overall study findings and caveats: Comparison with controls showed significantly lower normalized Chao1 diversity in multiple sclerosis patients. The five TRBV segments detected at higher frequency in patients than in controls included TRBV5-6, TRBV5-1 and TRBV20-1.

The CDR3 has 17 amino acids. Germline assignment: CDR1 ENHRY and CDR2 SYGVKD. Trimming removed 8 bases from V and 6 bases from J, with 27 bases in between. Unique molecular identifiers featured in each of the TCR beta cDNA libraries. TCRdb fed the PCR reads into MiXCR, producing one record per CDR3 protein. The sample lists roughly 800,000 distinct CDR3 sequences; approximately 53% were seen once. Worth noting for this clonotype: Its target is unknown.

The chain joins TRBV10-3 to TRBJ2-3; the D is unclear. The clonotype originates from a girl under 18 with multiple sclerosis. Sequenced sample: blood. In DNA form, the CDR3 reads TGTGCCATCGCGCGAGATACTCCGGTCCTGCTCCCCGATACGCAGTATTTT. It yields the protein CAIARDTPVLLPDTQYF.